These T cell receptor beta chains were read from a single sample in a study of blood T cells in healthy people across ages. TCRdb re-called the 5' RACE reads with MiXCR, one entry per CDR3 protein. The sample consists of 1.5 million to 2 million distinct CDR3 sequences, roughly 30% of them appearing once. Sequenced material: blood. The receptors shown here come from a woman aged 25 to 39 in good health. CDR3s include the opening cysteine and the closing phenylalanine or tryptophan. D genes are given only for firm matches. Clone sizes are given selectively: once, few, many, or a class where the clone is expanded.

D	J	V	size	DNA	CDR3
-	TRBJ1-4	TRBV12-3/TRBV12-4	many	TGTGCCAGCAGTTTAGTGGCTGCAACTAATGAAAAACTGTTTTTT	CASSLVAATNEKLFF
TRBD1	TRBJ2-7	TRBV7-8	medium-sized	TGTGCCAGCAACCCAACAGGGGTCGGCGAGCAGTACTTC	CASNPTGVGEQYF
TRBD1	TRBJ2-3	TRBV7-9	-	TGTGCCAGCAGCTTAGCGTTCGAGGGGGCGAAATATACGCAGTATTTT	CASSLAFEGAKYTQYF
TRBD1	TRBJ1-2	TRBV3-1	-	TGTGCCAGCAGCCAAACCGGGACAGGGACTCCGGGTGGCTACACCTTC	CASSQTGTGTPGGYTF
-	TRBJ1-1	TRBV5-1	few	TGCGCCAGCAGCCCCCCGTTAGGAGGGAGCACTGAAGCTTTCTTT	CASSPPLGGSTEAFF
-	TRBJ2-7	TRBV20-1	many	TGCAGTGCTCGAGCCGCCGGGTACGAGCAGTACTTC	CSARAAGYEQYF
-	TRBJ2-1	TRBV27	-	TGTGCCAGCACGAGCACCCAGGGTGACAATGAGCAGTTCTTC	CASTSTQGDNEQFF
TRBD2	TRBJ2-1	TRBV5-1	once	TGCGCCAGCGGCCTGAAGCCTAGGGCGGGAGGGCCTGCCCATGAGCAGTTCTTC	CASGLKPRAGGPAHEQFF
-	TRBJ1-2	TRBV9	few	TGTGCCAGCAGCGCGGGGGGGCCTATTTTACCCTCGAATAACTATGGCTACACCTTC	CASSAGGPILPSNNYGYTF
-	TRBJ1-2	TRBV10-3	few	TGTGCCATCAGTGAGTCGACGCAGGGAAGAAATAACTATGGCTACACCTTC	CAISESTQGRNNYGYTF
TRBD1	TRBJ1-1	TRBV4-2	few	TGTGCCAGCAGCCAGGGACAGGGTAAGGACACTGAAGCTTTCTTT	CASSQGQGKDTEAFF
TRBD1	TRBJ2-5	TRBV7-9	many	TGTGCCAGCAGTTTGGGGACAGGGAGGGAGACCCAGTACTTC	CASSLGTGRETQYF
-	TRBJ2-2	TRBV7-3	few	TGTGTCAGCAGCTTATGGGCCACCGGGGAGCTGTTTTTT	CVSSLWATGELFF
-	TRBJ2-5	TRBV4-1	-	TGCGCCAGCAGCCAAATACCCGGAGAGACCCAGTACTTC	CASSQIPGETQYF
TRBD2	TRBJ2-1	TRBV29-1	-	TGCAGCGCCGCCGGACTAGCGGGAGGTGGAGAGCAGTTCTTC	CSAAGLAGGGEQFF
-	TRBJ2-6	TRBV25-1	few	TGTGCCAGCAGTGTGGGACACCTCTCTGGGGCCAACGTCCTGACTTTC	CASSVGHLSGANVLTF
-	TRBJ1-4	TRBV5-5	many	TGTGCCAGCAGCTTGGACAGGGCCGCTGAAAAACTGTTTTTT	CASSLDRAAEKLFF
TRBD1	TRBJ2-5	TRBV27	once	TGTGCCAGCAGTTTATCCACAGGGGGCCTAAAAGAGACCCAGTACTTC	CASSLSTGGLKETQYF
-	TRBJ1-2	TRBV4-1	few	TGCGCCAGCAGCCCCCCTAGGATAGGACGAACCTGGGACTATGGCTACACCTTC	CASSPPRIGRTWDYGYTF
TRBD2	TRBJ2-3	TRBV4-1	-	TGCGCCAGCAGCTATTCGACTAGCGGCACAGATACGCAGTATTTT	CASSYSTSGTDTQYF
-	TRBJ1-4	TRBV10-3	-	TGTGCCATCGGGGACATTGCAACTAATGAAAAACTGTTTTTT	CAIGDIATNEKLFF
-	TRBJ1-1	TRBV12-3/TRBV12-4	-	TGTGCCAGCAGTTCGCGAATATCAACCTTTAACACTGAAGCTTTCTTT	CASSSRISTFNTEAFF
-	TRBJ1-4	TRBV28	few	TGTGCCAGCAGTCATTACTCCCAGGAGCCCCATGAAAAACTGTTTTTT	CASSHYSQEPHEKLFF
-	TRBJ2-3	TRBV7-9	many	TGTGCCAGCAGCTTGTCCCAGAGCACAGATACGCAGTATTTT	CASSLSQSTDTQYF
-	TRBJ2-2	TRBV4-1	-	TGCGCCAGCAGCCAAGAGGGGACCACCGGGGAGCTGTTTTTT	CASSQEGTTGELFF
TRBD1	TRBJ2-7	TRBV28	few	TGTGCCAGCAGGACAAAGACAGGGGGGACCTACGAGCAGTACTTC	CASRTKTGGTYEQYF
-	TRBJ2-1	TRBV10-2	-	TGCGCCAGCAGTGAGGGCTTTGGGGGGGGCAGTTTCAATGAGCAGTTCTTC	CASSEGFGGGSFNEQFF
TRBD2	TRBJ2-1	TRBV28	few	TGTGCCAGCAGTTTATCTCGTCTAGCGGGAGACTTGCACAATGAGCAGTTCTTC	CASSLSRLAGDLHNEQFF
TRBD1	TRBJ2-1	TRBV5-6	-	TGTGCCAGCAGCTTCCGGGACAGGGTTTACAATGAGCAGTTCTTC	CASSFRDRVYNEQFF
-	TRBJ2-5	TRBV29-1	many	TGCAGCGGGACTGGAGAAGAGACCCAGTACTTC	CSGTGEETQYF
-	TRBJ2-3	TRBV5-1	-	TGCGCCAGCAGCCCAAATATCAGGGGGAGGGGAGAGACGCAGTATTTT	CASSPNIRGRGETQYF
-	TRBJ1-2	TRBV5-6	-	TGTGCCAGCAGAGCGTGGGGGTACTATGGCTACACCTTC	CASRAWGYYGYTF
TRBD1	TRBJ2-7	TRBV29-1	few	TGCAGCGCCGAGGGACAGGGGGGAAACGAGCAGTACTTC	CSAEGQGGNEQYF
-	TRBJ2-7	TRBV2	few	TGTGCCAGCCACAGGGACGGGAGCTACGAGCAGTACTTC	CASHRDGSYEQYF
TRBD1	TRBJ2-7	TRBV20-1	few	TGCAGTGCTGAACAGGGGTTCGAGCAGTACTTC	CSAEQGFEQYF
TRBD2	TRBJ2-2	TRBV4-1	-	TGCGCCAGCAGCCAAAGGACTAGCGGGGGGGACCTCACCGGGGAGCTGTTTTTT	CASSQRTSGGDLTGELFF
TRBD1	TRBJ1-2	TRBV7-9	-	TGTGCCAGCAGCTCACCGGGACAGGGGGAATTTGAATTTGACTACACCTTC	CASSSPGQGEFEFDYTF
-	TRBJ2-3	TRBV28	-	TGTGCCAGCAGTTTGACCTCGAGCCTGGGAGCAGATACGCAGTATTTT	CASSLTSSLGADTQYF
-	TRBJ2-1	TRBV9	few	TGTGCCAGCAGCGCAGACGCCGGTGAGCAGTTCTTC	CASSADAGEQFF
TRBD2	TRBJ2-2	TRBV7-3	-	TGTGCCAGCAGCCACCCCGGGGCGGGGGAAACCGGGGAGCTGTTTTTT	CASSHPGAGETGELFF
-	TRBJ1-1	TRBV18	-	TGTGCCAGCTCACCGAGGTTGGGGGAAGCTATCTTT	CASSPRLGEAIF